A single sample is the source of the 19 T cell receptor beta chains below, sequenced in a study of blood T cells in healthy people across ages. Through a sample-barcoded 5' primer and a J-beta primer mix, a second PCR was run for about 7 to 12 cycles. TCRdb re-analysed the 5' RACE reads in MiXCR, keeping a single row per CDR3 protein. This sample yields around 500,000 distinct CDR3 sequences, of which about 27% are seen a single time; over 3.5% belongs to the top ten. The same sample was also studied in work on T cells of mothers and their children.

The sequenced sample consisted of blood. The receptors come from a boy between 2 and 10 years old in good health.

V and J are TRBV7-6 and TRBJ1-4; TRBD1 might be the D (6 bases). The V gene lost 2 bases and the J gene lost 1 base, with 11 bases spanning the gap. This CDR3 region has 16 residues. Per germline, CDR1 SGHVS and CDR2 FNYEAQ. CDR3 amino acids: CASSLWGAQTNEKLFF. In DNA form, the CDR3 reads TGTGCCAGCAGCTTATGGGGGGCGCAAACTAATGAAAAACTGTTTTTT.

The rearrangement links TRBV5-1 to TRBJ1-2; D call uncertain. Germline lookup yields CDR1 SGHRS and CDR2 YFSETQ. Trimming removed 3 bases from V and 8 bases from J, with 11 bases in between. The CDR3 contains 12 residues. The chain's CDR3 is CASSSASGGYTF. The CDR3 DNA reads TGCGCCAGCAGCTCCGCCTCTGGGGGCTACACCTTC.

This clonotype occurred a few times. This chain connects TRBV12-3 or TRBV12-4 to TRBJ2-1; D may be TRBD2 (6 bases). The V and J ends lost 2 bases and 12 bases respectively, with 11 bases between them. The CDR3 is 12 amino acids. In nucleotides, the CDR3 is TGTGCCAGCAGTTTATCGGGGGAGTGGCAGTTCTTC. As protein: CASSLSGEWQFF.

This rearrangement joins TRBV12-3 or TRBV12-4 to TRBJ2-2; D unresolved. Trimming removed 8 bases at V and 0 bases at J, with 19 bases between. This CDR3 region has 17 residues. As DNA, the CDR3 is TGTGCCAGCTCACCGTGGATGTCCGCGGCGAACACCGGGGAGCTGTTTTTT. Translated: CASSPWMSAANTGELFF.

This clonotype was seen a few times. V is TRBV12-3 or TRBV12-4 and J is TRBJ2-5, with 8 positions matching TRBD2. The end of the DNA aligns better with TRBJ2-1, so the J call may be wrong. The CDR3 covers 14 residues. Here the CDR3 DNA reads TGTGCCAGCAGTTCAAGCGGGAGTCGAGGTGAGCAGTTCTTC. This gives the protein CASSSSGSRGEQFF.

This clonotype was detected a few times. The chain uses TRBV9 and TRBJ2-3; the D gene is possibly TRBD2 (6 bases). The V and J ends lost 3 bases and 2 bases respectively, with 19 bases between them. The CDR3 runs 17 residues. In germline, CDR1 is SGDLS, CDR2 YYNGEE. CDR3 amino acids: CASSDEGSGRNTDTQYF. The CDR3 region has the DNA TGTGCCAGCAGCGACGAAGGTAGCGGCCGAAACACAGATACGCAGTATTTT.

This clonotype was counted only a few times. This chain joins TRBV6-6 and TRBJ1-4; 11 positions agree with TRBD1. The length of the CDR3 is 18 residues. Trimming cost V 6 bases and J 0 bases; bases outside gene matches: 9. Per germline, CDR1 MNHNY and CDR2 SVGAGI (reference sequence). Here the CDR3 reads CASRPGQGARATNEKLFF. The CDR3, as DNA: TGTGCCAGCAGACCCGGACAGGGGGCGCGGGCAACTAATGAAAAACTGTTTTTT.

The chain uses TRBV3-1 and TRBJ1-4, with 7 nucleotides matching TRBD1. The J segment lost 1 base and the V segment lost 5 bases, leaving 4 bases of the junction unmatched. CDR1 and CDR2 (germline): LGHDT, YNNKEL (reference sequence). This CDR3 spans 15 amino acids. The CDR3 protein is CASSEQGLTNEKLFF. CDR3 nucleotide sequence: TGTGCCAGCAGCGAACAGGGGCTAACTAATGAAAAACTGTTTTTT.

The V gene is TRBV5-1, the J gene TRBJ2-5; tentative D call: TRBD2 (5 bases). Deletions cut 4 bases from V and 4 bases from J, with 14 bases between. The CDR3 is 14 residues long. The germline gives CDR1 SGHRS, CDR2 YFSETQ. The CDR3 DNA sequence: TGCGCCAGCAGCGCCGGCCCAAGCGGAGAGACCCAGTACTTC. Its translation: CASSAGPSGETQYF.

The chain carries TRBV5-5 and TRBJ2-1, with TRBD1 matching over 8 bases. V dropped 4 bases and J dropped 3; count of bases not matched to a gene: 6. Per the germline V gene, CDR1 is SGHKS and CDR2 is YYEKEE (reference sequence). The CDR3 length is 15 residues. In DNA, the CDR3 is TGTGCCAGCAGCACAGACAGGGGTTTCTACAATGAGCAGTTCTTC. It specifies CASSTDRGFYNEQFF.

A note on this clonotype: The junction and the germline gene differ at one end; a read error may be behind it. The V and J genes are TRBV18 and TRBJ1-1, with 8 bases that match TRBD1. The CDR3 loop spans 14 amino acids. Germline V gives CDR1 KGHSH, CDR2 LQKENI. CDR3 region: CACSPLQGEAEAFF. As DNA, the CDR3 is TGTGCCTGCTCACCGCTACAGGGGGAGGCTGAAGCTTTCTTT.

This clonotype has a handful of counts. An end of the junction does not agree with germline; a read error may underlie this. The V and J genes are TRBV4-3 and TRBJ1-4; D gene uncertain. This CDR3 is built from 13 residues. Germline CDR1 and CDR2: LGHNA and YSLEER. The CDR3 DNA follows: TGCGTCAGCAGCCCCGGACCCCGTGAAAAACTGTTTTTT. Encoded protein: CVSSPGPREKLFF.

This clonotype has just a few counts. The chain employs TRBV6-5 and TRBJ2-6; 7 bases map to TRBD1. This CDR3 is 15 amino acids long. Germline V gives CDR1 MNHEY, CDR2 SVGAGI. J lost 2 bases, V lost 7 bases, and 5 bases had no gene match. CDR3 nucleotides: TGTGCCAGCATTAGTACAGGGGCTGGGGCCAACGTCCTGACTTTC. Translating gives CASISTGAGANVLTF.

In its sample, this clonotype was seen a few times. V and J are TRBV19 and TRBJ2-5; D uncertain. The CDR3 spans 14 residues. Germline V lookup: CDR1 LNHDA, CDR2 SQIVND (reference sequence). Trimming removed 2 bases from V and 5 bases from J, with 12 bases in between. In DNA, the CDR3 is TGTGCCAGTAGTATATCTCCGGGCTTGGAGACCCAGTACTTC. Protein sequence: CASSISPGLETQYF.

In regard to this clonotype: A much larger clone differs by one base, so this may be a read error. The chain joins TRBV9 to TRBJ2-3, with 12 bases fitting TRBD2. V lost 3 bases, J lost 1 base, and 0 bases stayed unmatched. The CDR3 loop spans 15 amino acids. From germline, CDR1 is SGDLS and CDR2 YYNGEE. The chain's CDR3 is CASSGLAGGTDTQYF. CDR3 DNA: TGTGCCAGCAGCGGACTAGCGGGGGGCACAGATACGCAGTATTTT.

This clonotype was seen only a few times. This chain joins TRBV12-3 or TRBV12-4 and TRBJ2-7; 8 bases are a match to TRBD2. The CDR3 has 15 amino acids. Trimming removed 6 bases from V and 1 base from J; junction bases left unmatched: 8. The CDR3 region is CASRTSAGASYEQYF. The CDR3 nucleotides read TGTGCCAGCAGAACCTCAGCGGGAGCGTCCTACGAGCAGTACTTC.

J is TRBJ2-5 and V is TRBV6-6, with 10 bases aligning to TRBD2. The end of the DNA fits TRBJ2-1 better, so the J call may be wrong. Germline loops: CDR1 MNHNY, CDR2 SVGAGI (reference sequence). The CDR3 totals 15 residues. The DNA of the CDR3 is TGTGCCAGCAGTCCTCAGCGGGGGGGCCTGAATGAGCAGTTCTTC. This sequence encodes CASSPQRGGLNEQFF.

This clonotype was seen more than once but under ten times. The V gene is TRBV2, the J gene TRBJ2-7, with 10 bases identical to TRBD1. Losses at the gene ends were 4 bases for V and 6 bases for J; bases not matched to a gene: 6. CDR3 size: 14 residues. The V gene's germline CDR1 is SNHLY and CDR2 FYNNEI. This chain's CDR3 is CASSVSGTGAEQYF. Written as DNA, the CDR3 is TGTGCCAGCAGTGTTTCCGGGACAGGGGCCGAGCAGTACTTC.

This clonotype was seen a handful of times. The CDR3 DNA reads TGTGCCAGCAAAAGAAGGGGGGAGACCCAGTACTTC. Its translation is CASKRRGETQYF. The J gene is TRBJ2-7, the V gene TRBV6-5; D is possibly TRBD1 (6 bases). The J call may be faulty, since TRBJ2-5 better matches the DNA end. Germline CDR1 is MNHEY and CDR2 is SVGAGI. The length of the CDR3 is 12 residues.